A selection of T cell receptor beta chains follows, all from one sample in a study of T cells in Graves' hyperthyroidism and ophthalmopathy. TCRdb recomputed calls from the multiplex PCR reads with MiXCR, one row per CDR3 protein. The table has about 420,000 distinct CDR3 sequences, 15% to 19% seen once. The sequencing sample was made of blood. These receptors were collected from a woman between 18 and 30 years old with Graves' hyperthyroidism. The CDR3 runs from the conserved cysteine through the conserved F or W.

V	J	CDR3
TRBV7-8	TRBJ1-2	CASSSGTRNYGYTF
TRBV14	TRBJ1-2	CASSQTRTGVYGYTF
TRBV2	TRBJ1-6	CASNRGNNSPLHF
TRBV28	TRBJ1-1	CASSIPQPNTEAFF
TRBV29-1	TRBJ1-2	CSVEAGSGYGYTF
TRBV19	TRBJ2-7	CASSRAYDSYEQYF
TRBV6-2/TRBV6-3	TRBJ2-7	CASSLTSPQSSYEQYF
TRBV20-1	TRBJ1-6	CSARDQNRGYNSPLHF
TRBV5-1	TRBJ1-1	CASSLEDRGMTEAFF
TRBV28	TRBJ2-5	CASSHGGFSKETQYF
TRBV27	TRBJ1-2	CASSSSGPEGYGYTF
TRBV5-1	TRBJ2-3	CASSFGATGDTQYF
TRBV5-1	TRBJ2-3	CASSLVSGGDTQYF
TRBV19	TRBJ1-1	CASTGELINTEAFF
TRBV6-1	TRBJ2-3	CASRYGTDTQYF
TRBV6-5	TRBJ1-1	CASSQSINRGGVAFF
TRBV29-1	TRBJ2-1	CSVVWGASYNEQFF
TRBV20-1	TRBJ1-1	CSAKVGGLAEAFF
TRBV19	TRBJ2-6	CASSMTPGQISGANVLTF
TRBV11-2	TRBJ2-3	CASSLVPVRRGADTQYF
TRBV5-1	TRBJ2-3	CASSSGGSFSTDTQYF
TRBV11-2	TRBJ2-3	CASSLTAGVTDTQYF
TRBV3-1	TRBJ2-3	CASSPLAGITDTQYF
TRBV7-6	TRBJ2-6	CASSRDISLISGANALTF
TRBV27	TRBJ2-1	CASSFQGATYNEQFF
TRBV28	TRBJ2-5	CASIQGGQETQYF
TRBV7-8	TRBJ1-6	CASSLGGGSNSPLHF
TRBV7-9	TRBJ1-2	CAGTGGDYGYTF
TRBV20-1	TRBJ2-7	CSVERGSYEQYF
TRBV12-3/TRBV12-4	TRBJ1-5	CASSYYFEGKEGRRPQHF
TRBV28	TRBJ1-6	CASGGAQAYNSPLHF
TRBV20-1	TRBJ2-1	CSAREDNEQFF
TRBV28	TRBJ2-3	CASREGLAGQSDDTQYF
TRBV5-1	TRBJ1-4	CASSLDRPNEKLFF
TRBV19	TRBJ1-5	CASSIKGSMSNQPQHF
TRBV5-1	TRBJ2-1	CASSFGTSGSPVSYNEQFF
TRBV30	TRBJ1-2	CAWSGGGHGYTF
TRBV5-5	TRBJ2-7	CASSWRTSENYEQYF
TRBV29-1	TRBJ2-7	CSVGGGREQYF
TRBV2	TRBJ2-1	CASSDRQGEFF
TRBV6-1	TRBJ2-1	CASIAGTGGSYNEQFF
TRBV2	TRBJ1-2	CASSGTEYGYTF
TRBV2	TRBJ2-1	CASKPNEQFF
TRBV2	TRBJ2-7	CASSDLTRTVSTAHHEQYF
TRBV25-1	TRBJ2-7	CASSERTYEQYF